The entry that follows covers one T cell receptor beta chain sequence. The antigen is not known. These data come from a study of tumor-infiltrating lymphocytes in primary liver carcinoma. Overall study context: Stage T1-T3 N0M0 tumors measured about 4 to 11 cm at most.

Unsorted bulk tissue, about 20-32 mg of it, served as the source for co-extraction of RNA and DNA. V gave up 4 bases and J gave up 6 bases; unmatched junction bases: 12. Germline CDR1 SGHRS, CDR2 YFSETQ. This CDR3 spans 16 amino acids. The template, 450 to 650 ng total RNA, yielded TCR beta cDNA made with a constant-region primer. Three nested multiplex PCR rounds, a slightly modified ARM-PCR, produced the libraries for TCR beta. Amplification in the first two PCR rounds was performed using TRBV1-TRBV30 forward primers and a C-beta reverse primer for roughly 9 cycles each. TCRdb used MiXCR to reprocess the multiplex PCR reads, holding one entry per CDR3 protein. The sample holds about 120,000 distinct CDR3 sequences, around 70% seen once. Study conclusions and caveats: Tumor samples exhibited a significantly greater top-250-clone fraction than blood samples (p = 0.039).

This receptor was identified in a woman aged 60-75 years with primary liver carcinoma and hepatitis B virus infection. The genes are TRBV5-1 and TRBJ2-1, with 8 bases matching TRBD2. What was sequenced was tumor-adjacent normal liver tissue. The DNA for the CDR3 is TGCGCCAGCAGCGGCATTATAGCGGGAATAGCCAATGAGCAGTTCTTC. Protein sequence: CASSGIIAGIANEQFF.